A selection of T cell receptor beta chains follows, all from one sample in a study of T cells in tuberculosis. TCRdb keeps only in-frame clones here, not all; method: immunoSEQ multiplex PCR. The sample has 25,000 to 35,000 clones; around 93% are singletons. Sequencing was done on a sample of PBMCs. The source is a donor aged 5-35 years with latent tuberculosis or without tuberculosis infection. Some clones in this sample may be carry-over from other donors' samples. CDR3s include the opening cysteine and the closing phenylalanine or tryptophan. D genes are given only for firm matches. Not all rows give a size; the values are once, few, many and, for expanded clones, a class.

NA	NA	TRBV7-2	TRBJ2-5	TGTGCCAGCAGCTTATCTTTTCATGCGACTAGTGAGACCCAGTACTTC	CASSLSFHATSETQYF
NA	NA	TRBV6-1	TRBJ2-1	TGTGCCAGCACCAAGTCAGGGGCGCTCAATGAGCAGTTCTTC	CASTKSGALNEQFF
NA	NA	TRBV5-8	TRBJ2-3	TGTGCCAGCAGCCTCGGGGGAGCCGGAGATACGCAGTATTTT	CASSLGGAGDTQYF
NA	once	TRBV2	TRBJ2-1	TGTGCCAGCATAGGGAGCGGTTACTCCTACAATGAGCAGTTCTTC	CASIGSGYSYNEQFF
TRBD2	NA	TRBV4-1	TRBJ2-3	TGCGCCAGCAGCGCACAGCTAGCGGCCTTTAGCACAGATACGCAGTATTTT	CASSAQLAAFSTDTQYF
NA	NA	TRBV6-1	TRBJ1-3	TGTGCCAGCAGTGAAGGGCAGGGTAACACCATATATTTT	CASSEGQGNTIYF
NA	NA	TRBV6-5	TRBJ1-2	TGTGCCAGCCGAACAGGGATCCAGTATGGCTACACCTTC	CASRTGIQYGYTF
NA	NA	TRBV29-1	TRBJ2-7	TGCAGCGTTCTCACTGATTTGAATTCCTACGAGCAGTACTTC	CSVLTDLNSYEQYF
TRBD1	once	TRBV4-1	TRBJ1-4	TGCGCCAGCAGTGACAGGGGGAGAGAAAAACTGTTTTTT	CASSDRGREKLFF
NA	NA	TRBV6-5	TRBJ2-5	TGTGCCAGCAGTTATAACACGGGGAGCCGAGAGACCCAGTACTTC	CASSYNTGSRETQYF
TRBD2	NA	TRBV6-1	TRBJ2-3	TGTGCCAGCAGTGTTACGGGACTACAGTACACAGATACGCAGTATTTT	CASSVTGLQYTDTQYF
TRBD1	NA	TRBV5-1	TRBJ2-2	TGCGCCAGCAGCTTTGACAGGGGGTTGACCGGGGAGCTGTTTTTT	CASSFDRGLTGELFF
NA	NA	TRBV28	TRBJ1-1	TGTGCCAGCAGTTTAGCGTTGTCCTCGTTGACTGAAGCTTTCTTT	CASSLALSSLTEAFF
NA	NA	TRBV10-2	TRBJ1-1	TGCGCCACCCGAGGGCAGCTGAACACTGAAGCTTTCTTT	CATRGQLNTEAFF
NA	NA	TRBV5-5	TRBJ1-4	TGTGCCAGCAGCTTGGCGAGACAGTCAAATGAAAAACTGTTTTTT	CASSLARQSNEKLFF
TRBD1	NA	TRBV5-1	TRBJ2-3	TGCGCCAGCAGCTTGGAACAGGGGGGCCCGGATACGCAGTATTTT	CASSLEQGGPDTQYF
TRBD2	NA	TRBV7-9	TRBJ2-7	TGTGCCAGCAGCTCTCCTCCGGGACTAGCGGGAGGAGAGGACGAGCAGTACTTC	CASSSPPGLAGGEDEQYF
TRBD1	NA	TRBV14	TRBJ2-7	TGTGCCAGCAGCCGGATCCGGGACAGCTCCTACGAGCAGTACTTC	CASSRIRDSSYEQYF
TRBD1	NA	TRBV12-5	TRBJ1-2	TGTGCTAGTGGCCGGGACAGGGAATATGGCTACACCTTC	CASGRDREYGYTF
TRBD2	NA	TRBV5-4	TRBJ2-5	TGTGCCAGCAGCTTGGCACTAGCGGGCCAAGAGACCCAGTACTTC	CASSLALAGQETQYF
TRBD1	NA	TRBV27	TRBJ2-1	TGTGCCAGCAGTCCTCCCAGACAGGGGAGCTCCTACAATGAGCAGTTCTTC	CASSPPRQGSSYNEQFF
TRBD1	NA	TRBV4-1	TRBJ1-5	TGCGCCAGCAGCCAAGATAAGACAGGGAGAGGGCAGCCCCAGCATTTT	CASSQDKTGRGQPQHF